This T cell receptor (beta chain) came from a study of control samples from healthy donors and cancer patients. The CDR3 runs to 13 residues. The V segment lost 2 bases and the J segment 5 bases; nucleotides outside the gene matches: 1. Some clones are missing from TCRdb's copy, which holds only in-frame ones; the method was immunoSEQ multiplex PCR. Its clone listing holds about 190,000 clones. As for this clone: Other DNA sequences in the same sample also yield this CDR3.

The chain uses TRBV12-3 or TRBV12-4 and TRBJ1-1; 8 bases map to TRBD1. The receptor was isolated from a woman in her twenties or thirties in good health. The specimen was blood. The CDR3, as DNA: TGTGCCAGCAGTTTATACAGGGGGACTGAAGCTTTCTTT. Amino acid sequence: CASSLYRGTEAFF.